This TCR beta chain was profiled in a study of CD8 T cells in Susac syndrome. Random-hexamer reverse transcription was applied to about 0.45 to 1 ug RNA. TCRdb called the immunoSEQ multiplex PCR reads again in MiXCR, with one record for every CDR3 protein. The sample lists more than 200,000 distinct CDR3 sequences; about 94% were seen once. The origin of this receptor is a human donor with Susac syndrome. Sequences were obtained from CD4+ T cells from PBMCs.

The CDR3 region has the DNA TGTGCCAGCTCACCACGACAGCCGAATCAGCCCCAGCATTTT. Its translation: CASSPRQPNQPQHF. The chain employs TRBV18 and TRBJ1-5; possible D gene TRBD1, 5 bases. V gave up 1 base and J gave up 4 bases, with 8 bases separating them. The germline CDR1 and CDR2 sequences are KGHSH and LQKENI. This CDR3 has 14 amino acids.